A selection of T cell receptor beta chains follows, all from one sample in a study of CXCR3-negative and CXCR3-positive naive CD8 T cells. TCRdb reworked the 5' RACE reads into one entry per CDR3 protein, no DNA. Recorded for this sample: some 54,000 distinct CDR3 sequences. The source material was naive CXCR3+ CD8+ T cells from blood. These receptors all come from a human donor in good health. Some clones in this sample may be carry-over from other donors' samples. Both conserved end residues are part of each CDR3. Where a row states a size, it is once, few, many or the class of an expanded clone; other rows omit it.

V: TRBV5-5; J: TRBJ2-1; size: NA; CDR3: CASSLGVWGQDYNEQFF
V: TRBV29-1; J: TRBJ1-1; size: NA; CDR3: CSVIFDGLSEAFF
V: TRBV12-3/TRBV12-4; J: TRBJ2-1; size: NA; CDR3: CASWNQGTGYNEQFF
V: TRBV12-3/TRBV12-4; J: TRBJ2-3; size: NA; CDR3: CASSWSGQGADTQYF
V: TRBV28; J: TRBJ2-7; size: NA; CDR3: CASSSHVPGTEYEQYF
V: TRBV19; J: TRBJ2-1; size: NA; CDR3: CASSRGRGPNEQFF
V: TRBV28; J: TRBJ2-5; size: NA; CDR3: CASRRRETQYF
V: TRBV6-1; J: TRBJ2-1; size: NA; CDR3: CASSEAAGSYNEQFF
V: TRBV18; J: TRBJ1-2; size: NA; CDR3: CASSPPGQIGYTF
V: TRBV7-9; J: TRBJ2-7; size: NA; CDR3: CASSHPGSYEQYF
V: TRBV10-3; J: TRBJ1-3; size: NA; CDR3: CAISAVALSGNTIYF
V: TRBV12-3/TRBV12-4; J: TRBJ2-1; size: NA; CDR3: CASSLGVGEWNEQFF
V: TRBV7-2; J: TRBJ2-5; size: NA; CDR3: CASSRGVGQYF
V: TRBV29-1; J: TRBJ2-7; size: NA; CDR3: CSVRGGSYEQYF
V: TRBV27; J: TRBJ2-1; size: NA; CDR3: CASSLPRDRGYNEQFF
V: TRBV6-5; J: TRBJ2-7; size: NA; CDR3: CASSPQGTGEQYF
V: TRBV27; J: TRBJ2-1; size: NA; CDR3: CASSFRDRGNEQFF
V: TRBV29-1; J: TRBJ1-1; size: NA; CDR3: CSALTSNTEAFF
V: TRBV7-8; J: TRBJ2-7; size: NA; CDR3: CASSVRDGAYEQYF
V: TRBV4-2; J: TRBJ1-1; size: NA; CDR3: CASSQGNGNTEAFF
V: TRBV9; J: TRBJ1-1; size: NA; CDR3: CASSVQGMGTEAFF
V: TRBV11-3; J: TRBJ2-1; size: medium-sized; CDR3: CASSARTVLSYNEQFF
V: TRBV29-1; J: TRBJ2-1; size: NA; CDR3: CSVVGGQHNEQFF